These 31 T cell receptor beta chains share one sample of origin, sequenced in a study of healthy donors' naive CD4 and CD8 T cells. TCR libraries were built from about 0.55 ug of total RNA by linear amplification. Each CDR3 protein is one row after TCRdb ran MiXCR on the reads. The sample gives about 180,000 distinct CDR3 sequences, 65% to 75% of which show up once; less than 2.5% is in the top ten. The sequencing input was naive CD4+ and CD8+ T cells sorted from blood, pooled from several donors. All receptors come from a pool of human donors in good health; the sample pools cells from several healthy donors.

V usage is TRBV7-8 and J usage is TRBJ2-7; D is perhaps TRBD1 or TRBD2 (5 bases each). V dropped 1 base and J dropped 5 bases, with 18 bases sitting between them. This CDR3 has 16 residues. Germline V lookup: CDR1 SGHVS, CDR2 FQNEAQ. The CDR3, as DNA: TGTGCCAGCAGCTTAGGGGGGTTTGGCATAGTCAACGAGCAGTACTTC. Translated, it gives CASSLGGFGIVNEQYF.

V gene TRBV29-1 combines with J gene TRBJ2-5; 7 bases line up with TRBD2. CDR3 length: 14 residues. The germline V gene encodes CDR1 SQVTM and CDR2 ANQGSEA. V gave up 6 bases and J gave up 1 base; unmatched junction bases: 8. The DNA for the CDR3 is TGCAGCGTCGCCGGCCTAGCGGCCCAAGAGACCCAGTACTTC. Protein sequence: CSVAGLAAQETQYF.

This clonotype was detected a few times. The chain recombines TRBV6-2 or TRBV6-3 with TRBJ2-1, with a tentative D call TRBD2 (6 bases). In germline, CDR1 is MNHEY, CDR2 SVGEGT. Trimming took off 6 bases at V and 5 bases at J, with 11 bases between the two ends. This CDR3 has 13 amino acids. Here the CDR3 DNA reads TGTGCCAGCAGGGGAGGCAGCAACAATGAGCAGTTCTTC. This codes for CASRGGSNNEQFF.

This sequence joins TRBV30 and TRBJ1-2; D possibly corresponds to TRBD1 (5 bases). The germline V and J ends were trimmed by 2 bases and 8 bases, with 15 bases remaining between them. This CDR3 has 13 residues. CDR1 GTSNPN and CDR2 SVGIG come from the germline V gene (reference sequence). CDR3 coding DNA: TGTGCCTGGAGTTCTGGCAGGGATGAGGGCTACACCTTC. This gives the protein CAWSSGRDEGYTF.

This chain connects TRBV19 to TRBJ2-7; D tentatively fits TRBD1 or TRBD2 (5 bases each). Trimming took 5 bases from V and 3 from J, leaving 11 bases between them. Germline CDR1 is LNHDA and CDR2 is SQIVND (reference sequence). This CDR3 has 13 residues. The CDR3 loop is CASSAGTGYEQYF. CDR3 nucleotides: TGTGCCAGTAGTGCCGGGACGGGCTACGAGCAGTACTTC.

This clonotype turned up a few times. The J gene is TRBJ1-2, the V gene TRBV7-8, with 7 bases fitting TRBD1. There are 14 residues in the CDR3. From germline, CDR1 is SGHVS and CDR2 FQNEAQ. With V trimmed by 2 bases and J by 8 bases, 8 bases remained unmatched. In DNA, the CDR3 is TGTGCCAGCAGCTTATACGACAGGGCTGAGGGCTACACCTTC. Its protein product is CASSLYDRAEGYTF.

The gene calls are TRBV6-5 and TRBJ1-6; D remains unclear. Germline V gives CDR1 MNHEY, CDR2 SVGAGI. The CDR3 is 17 amino acids. Trimming cost V 2 bases and J 6 bases, with 17 bases left between them. CDR3: CASSYVRQATGNSPLHF. Written as DNA, the CDR3 is TGTGCCAGCAGTTACGTCAGGCAGGCAACGGGTAATTCACCCCTCCACTTT.

The chain joins TRBV20-1 to TRBJ2-7; D is perhaps TRBD1 (6 bases). There are 15 residues in the CDR3. Per the germline V gene, CDR1 is DFQATT and CDR2 is SNEGSKA (reference sequence). V lost 0 bases, J lost 3 bases, and 15 bases lay in between. The CDR3 DNA reads as TGCAGTGCTAGAGATCTGGGGGCTCCTCTCTACGAGCAGTACTTC. This sequence encodes CSARDLGAPLYEQYF.

The gene calls are TRBV6-1 and TRBJ1-1, with D possibly being TRBD1 (6 bases). The V end was cut by 2 bases, the J end by 3 bases, with 10 bases between. This CDR3 contains 14 residues. Per the germline V gene, CDR1 is MNHNS and CDR2 is SASEGT. CDR3 DNA: TGTGCCAGCAGTGAACAGGGGCCGTACACTGAAGCTTTCTTT. This sequence encodes CASSEQGPYTEAFF.

V and J are TRBV6-6 and TRBJ1-1; D unresolved. V lost 2 bases and J lost 0, with 7 bases in between. CDR1 is MNHNY, CDR2 SVGAGI, per germline (reference sequence). This CDR3 has 14 residues. CDR3 sequence: CASSYQALNTEAFF. CDR3 DNA: TGTGCCAGCAGTTACCAAGCGCTGAACACTGAAGCTTTCTTT.

The V call is TRBV15, the J call TRBJ2-3, with unresolved D. V gave up 0 bases and J gave up 2 bases, with 6 bases separating them. The CDR3 is 14 residues long. Germline V CDR1 and CDR2: LNHNV, YYDKDF (reference sequence). In DNA, the CDR3 is TGTGCCACCAGCAGAGAAGAGAACACAGATACGCAGTATTTT. As protein: CATSREENTDTQYF.

The chain uses TRBV20-1 and TRBJ1-1; D gene uncertain. V lost 3 bases and J lost 7, with 15 bases in between. The germline CDR1 and CDR2 sequences are DFQATT and SNEGSKA (reference sequence). The CDR3 has 13 residues. The CDR3 bases are TGCAGTGCTAGTGGGCAGGTCGGTAGTGAAGCTTTCTTT. Translating it yields CSASGQVGSEAFF.

The chain employs TRBV28 and TRBJ1-2; 9 nucleotides line up with TRBD1. CDR1 MDHEN and CDR2 SYDVKM come from the germline V gene. Losses at the gene ends were 5 bases for V and 3 bases for J; bases not matched to a gene: 13. This CDR3 spans 17 amino acids. CDR3 region: CASSSPGTGNEHYGYTF. Here the CDR3 DNA reads TGTGCCAGCAGTAGTCCCGGGACAGGGAATGAGCACTATGGCTACACCTTC.

There are a few counts of this clonotype. V is TRBV19 and J is TRBJ1-3; no definite D call. V gave up 5 bases and J gave up 0 bases, with 8 bases separating them. CDR3 length: 14 residues. Germline CDR1 is LNHDA and CDR2 is SQIVND (reference sequence). CDR3 in DNA: TGTGCCAGTAGTGACGCGAGCTCTGGAAACACCATATATTTT. Its translation: CASSDASSGNTIYF.

This clonotype was seen more than once but under ten times. This chain connects TRBV29-1 to TRBJ2-7; 10 bases map to TRBD1. This CDR3 has 14 amino acids. Germline V gene lookup returns CDR1 SQVTM and CDR2 ANQGSEA. V was clipped by 3 bases and J by 2 bases; unmatched bases: 4. In DNA, the CDR3 is TGCAGCGTTGAGGGGACAGGGGCAACCTACGAGCAGTACTTC. It is translated as CSVEGTGATYEQYF.

The V and J genes are TRBV12-3 or TRBV12-4 and TRBJ2-7; 7 bases map to TRBD1. The CDR3 runs to 14 residues. Trimming at V came to 2 bases and at J to 2 bases, leaving 3 bases not matched to a gene. CDR3 region: CASSLSGGAYEQYV. The DNA for the CDR3 is TGTGCCAGCAGTTTATCAGGGGGAGCCTACGAGCAGTACGTC.

The rearrangement links TRBV20-1 to TRBJ2-5, with D possibly TRBD2 on 6 matching bases. Trimming stripped 7 bases from V and 0 bases from J, with 9 bases between. The CDR3 contains 12 residues. Germline V gene lookup returns CDR1 DFQATT and CDR2 SNEGSKA (reference sequence). CDR3 amino acids: CSVAAHQETQYF. The CDR3 DNA is TGCAGTGTAGCGGCCCACCAAGAGACCCAGTACTTC.

As regards this clonotype: A read error may produce the germline difference seen at one junction end. The rearrangement joins TRBV5-1 to TRBJ2-1; D not certain. The CDR3 is made up of 15 amino acids. CDR1 is SGHRS and CDR2 is YFSETQ in the germline V gene. This CDR3 is CASSLGYSSYNEQFF. CDR3 DNA: TGTGCCAGCAGCTTGGGATATTCCTCCTACAATGAGCAGTTCTTC.

The rearrangement joins TRBV5-5 to TRBJ1-1, with D possibly TRBD1 on 6 matching bases. Germline V gene sequence: CDR1 SGHKS, CDR2 YYEKEE (reference sequence). This CDR3 has 15 residues. V was trimmed by 1 base and J by 1 base, leaving 11 bases between them. For the CDR3, the DNA is TGTGCCAGCAGCTTGTTCGGGGGCTCGAACACTGAAGCTTTCTTT. Residues: CASSLFGGSNTEAFF.

The rearrangement links TRBV6-6 to TRBJ1-5, with D possibly TRBD1 on 5 matching bases. This CDR3 is built from 11 residues. V lost 8 bases and J 7 bases, leaving 9 bases between the germline ends. Germline loops: CDR1 MNHNY, CDR2 SVGAGI (reference sequence). Here the CDR3 DNA reads TGTGCCAGCCAGGGTTCACAGCCCCAGCATTTT. The encoded protein is CASQGSQPQHF.

This clonotype was detected only once. The chain employs TRBV29-1 and TRBJ1-1; D possibly corresponds to TRBD1 (5 bases). Trimming cost V 1 base and J 5 bases, with 11 bases left between them. The CDR3 length is 13 residues. CDR1 is SQVTM, CDR2 ANQGSEA, per germline. CDR3 nucleotides: TGCAGCGTTGAAGGGCCAGGGAGGACTGAAGCTTTCTTT. It yields the protein CSVEGPGRTEAFF.

The V and J genes are TRBV27 and TRBJ2-7, with D perhaps TRBD1 (5 bases). Per the germline V gene, CDR1 is MNHEY and CDR2 is SMNVEV (reference sequence). CDR3 size: 14 residues. With 6 bases removed from V and 5 bases from J, the gap between germline ends came to 17 bases. The CDR3 nucleotides read TGTGCCAGCAGCTCCTGGGGCCCTCGGGACGAGCAGTACTTC. Its protein is CASSSWGPRDEQYF.

V usage is TRBV12-3 or TRBV12-4 and J usage is TRBJ2-6; D possibly corresponds to TRBD2 (5 bases). The CDR3 has 16 amino acids. Trimming left V 2 bases short and J 5 bases short, with 13 bases between. The CDR3: CASSLNSPGWANVLTF. The CDR3 DNA reads TGTGCCAGCAGTTTAAACAGTCCGGGGTGGGCCAACGTCCTGACTTTC.

The V call is TRBV29-1, the J call TRBJ1-1; no reliable D call. Trimming cost V 1 base and J 6 bases, with 9 bases left between them. Per the germline V gene, CDR1 is SQVTM and CDR2 is ANQGSEA. The CDR3 covers 12 residues. The CDR3 here is CSVEGIEAEAFF. The DNA for the CDR3 is TGCAGCGTTGAAGGGATTGAGGCTGAAGCTTTCTTT. The complete variable domain, with remaining parts taken from reference TRBV29-1 and TRBJ1-1, reads SAVISQKPSRDICQRGTSLTIQCQVDSQVTMMFWYRQQPGQSLTLIATANQGSEATYESGFVIDKFPISRPNLTFSTLTVSNMSPEDSSIYLCSVEGIEAEAFFGQGTRLTVV.

The chain recombines TRBV19 with TRBJ1-1; 7 nucleotides match TRBD1. After removal of 2 bases from V and 5 bases from J, the junction contained 8 bases not matched to a gene. The germline gives CDR1 LNHDA, CDR2 SQIVND (reference sequence). This CDR3 spans 15 amino acids. The CDR3 DNA reads TGTGCCAGTAGTATACTCATGACAGGGACAACTGAAGCTTTCTTT. Protein product: CASSILMTGTTEAFF.

The rearrangement links TRBV29-1 to TRBJ2-4; no clear D gene. The CDR3 contains 14 residues. The germline V and J ends were trimmed by 6 bases and 9 bases, with 21 bases remaining between them. Germline CDR1 and CDR2: SQVTM and ANQGSEA. The CDR3 bases are TGCAGCGTGAGGAGAGACGGCCCCTCGGGCATTCAGTACTTC. Its translation: CSVRRDGPSGIQYF.

This clonotype was recorded only once. The rearrangement links TRBV19 to TRBJ2-2; D is uncertain. The CDR3 contains 17 residues. Germline-derived CDR1 and CDR2 are LNHDA and SQIVND (reference sequence). V shed 3 bases and J shed 0 bases, with 14 bases lying between them. CDR3 amino acids: CASSINRLGSNTGELFF. The CDR3 nucleotides are TGTGCCAGTAGTATCAATAGGTTAGGGTCGAACACCGGGGAGCTGTTTTTT.

The CDR3 nucleotides read TGCAGCGTTGCACAGGGGGCGTTGGGCGAGCAGTACTTC. It yields the protein CSVAQGALGEQYF. The V call is TRBV29-1, the J call TRBJ2-7; 9 nucleotides align to TRBD1. V shed 4 bases, J shed 6 bases, and the junction held 7 bases outside the gene matches. The CDR3 consists of 13 residues. Germline V CDR1 and CDR2: SQVTM, ANQGSEA.

The chain is built from TRBV29-1 and TRBJ2-7; 8 bases line up with TRBD1. V lost 4 bases, J lost 4 bases, and 3 bases stayed unmatched. From germline, CDR1 is SQVTM and CDR2 ANQGSEA. The CDR3 loop spans 12 amino acids. This CDR3 reads CSVVTGEYEQYF. The CDR3 bases are TGCAGCGTTGTGACAGGGGAGTACGAGCAGTACTTC.

This rearrangement joins TRBV6-6 to TRBJ2-7; 8 nucleotides agree with TRBD1. With V trimmed by 0 bases and J by 3 bases, 7 bases remained unmatched. The CDR3 runs to 16 residues. CDR1 is MNHNY, CDR2 SVGAGI, per germline (reference sequence). CDR3 DNA sequence: TGTGCCAGCAGTTACTCCAGGACAGGGTATGACTACGAGCAGTACTTC. This codes for CASSYSRTGYDYEQYF.

The CDR3 bases are TGTGCCAGCGCCTTAAGCCCGGGATCTCGGGAGCAGTTCTTC. This sequence encodes CASALSPGSREQFF. The genes are TRBV11-2 and TRBJ2-1; maybe TRBD2 (5 bases). Germline CDR1 SGHAT, CDR2 FQNNGV. This CDR3 is built from 14 residues. V was shortened by 8 bases and J by 10 bases, with 21 bases between the two germline ends.